A selection of T cell receptor beta chains follows, all from one sample in a study of cytomegalovirus exposure and HLA in healthy donors. Only in-frame clones appear in the TCRdb table, and some are missing; sequencing was by immunoSEQ multiplex PCR. Of roughly 100,000 clones in the sample, 65% to 85% were seen once. Material: PBMCs. The source is a man aged 50 or older in good health and CMV-seropositive. Both conserved end residues are part of each CDR3. The D gene is left open where the match is weak. The size field is filled for only some rows; it gives once, few, many or a size class.

D: NA
size: NA
V: TRBV12-2
J: TRBJ2-1
DNA: TGTGCAAGTCGCTTAGCGCGGCCCTACAATGAGCAGTTCTTC
CDR3: CASRLARPYNEQFF

D: TRBD2
size: NA
V: TRBV28
J: TRBJ2-3
DNA: TGTGCCAGCAGCAGCCAGCGGACTAGCCACACAGATACGCAGTATTTT
CDR3: CASSSQRTSHTDTQYF

D: TRBD2
size: NA
V: TRBV5-1
J: TRBJ2-2
DNA: TGCGCCAGCAGCTTAGGACTAGCGGGATTCACCGGGGAGCTGTTTTTT
CDR3: CASSLGLAGFTGELFF

D: NA
size: NA
V: TRBV6-1
J: TRBJ1-1
DNA: TGTGCCAGCAGTGAAGTCCCCCGGGACACTGAAGCTTTCTTT
CDR3: CASSEVPRDTEAFF

D: TRBD1
size: NA
V: TRBV28
J: TRBJ1-5
DNA: TGTGCCAGCAGACCCGGACAGGAGAATCAGCCCCAGCATTTT
CDR3: CASRPGQENQPQHF

D: NA
size: NA
V: TRBV7-2
J: TRBJ2-7
DNA: TGTGCCAGCAGCTTTGACAAATACGAGCAGTACTTC
CDR3: CASSFDKYEQYF

D: TRBD1
size: NA
V: TRBV5-6
J: TRBJ1-2
DNA: TGTGCCAGCAGCGCCATGGACAGGCCTAGGAGCTACACCTTC
CDR3: CASSAMDRPRSYTF

D: NA
size: NA
V: TRBV29-1
J: TRBJ2-5
DNA: TGCAGCGTTGAGGGCAGCCAAGAGACCCAGTACTTC
CDR3: CSVEGSQETQYF

D: TRBD2
size: NA
V: TRBV30
J: TRBJ2-5
DNA: TGTGCCTGGAGTGTATTTGGACTAGCGGGAGTAAGTGGCCAAGAGACCCAGTACTTC
CDR3: CAWSVFGLAGVSGQETQYF

D: NA
size: NA
V: TRBV18
J: TRBJ2-1
DNA: TGTGCCAGCTCACCCTATACAGGGCTCAAATCCTACAATGAGCAGTTCTTC
CDR3: CASSPYTGLKSYNEQFF

D: TRBD1
size: NA
V: TRBV11-3
J: TRBJ2-1
DNA: TGTGCCGGCAGCGTAGGGACAGGGACCCACAATGAGCAGTTCTTC
CDR3: CAGSVGTGTHNEQFF

D: TRBD2
size: NA
V: TRBV5-4
J: TRBJ2-7
DNA: TGTGCCAGCAGCTGGACTAGCGGGGGGATCTACGAGCAGTACTTC
CDR3: CASSWTSGGIYEQYF

D: TRBD2
size: NA
V: TRBV19
J: TRBJ2-1
DNA: TGTGCCAGTAGATCTAGCGGGAGGGCAAGTAATGAGCAGTTCTTC
CDR3: CASRSSGRASNEQFF

D: NA
size: NA
V: TRBV15
J: TRBJ1-1
DNA: TGTGCCACCAGTCAGGGCCTCAGCACTGAAGCTTTCTTT
CDR3: CATSQGLSTEAFF

D: NA
size: NA
V: TRBV7-8
J: TRBJ2-3
DNA: TGTGCCAGCAGCTTAGCGCTGCGCGATACGCAGTATTTT
CDR3: CASSLALRDTQYF

D: TRBD2
size: NA
V: TRBV5-4
J: TRBJ2-3
DNA: TGTGCCAGCAGCTTGCCTAGCGGGAGTTCGCCAGATACGCAGTATTTT
CDR3: CASSLPSGSSPDTQYF

D: NA
size: NA
V: TRBV7-9
J: TRBJ2-2
DNA: TGTGCCAGCAGCTTAGAGGTACAGGCAAACACCGGGGAGCTGTTTTTT
CDR3: CASSLEVQANTGELFF

D: NA
size: NA
V: TRBV28
J: TRBJ2-5
DNA: TGTGCCAGCAGTCCATCGAGCGACCAAGAGACCCAGTACTTC
CDR3: CASSPSSDQETQYF

D: NA
size: NA
V: TRBV7-3
J: TRBJ2-7
DNA: TGTGCCAGCAGCCCTGGGGACACGGCCTACGAGCAGTACTTC
CDR3: CASSPGDTAYEQYF

D: NA
size: NA
V: TRBV28
J: TRBJ2-7
DNA: TGTGCCAGCAGTTTAGGTCGGTCCTACGAGCAGTACTTC
CDR3: CASSLGRSYEQYF

D: NA
size: few
V: TRBV5-1
J: TRBJ2-7
DNA: TGCGCCAGCAGCCCAGAGACAGGAGTGATTTTCGAGCAGTACTTC
CDR3: CASSPETGVIFEQYF

D: NA
size: NA
V: TRBV6-5
J: TRBJ2-2
DNA: TGTGCCAGCAGTTCAGAGGGCGCCGACACCGGGGAGCTGTTTTTT
CDR3: CASSSEGADTGELFF

D: TRBD2
size: NA
V: TRBV27
J: TRBJ2-5
DNA: TGTGCCAGCAGAACTAGCGGGAGTGGGTGGGAGACCCAGTACTTC
CDR3: CASRTSGSGWETQYF

D: NA
size: NA
V: TRBV6-1
J: TRBJ1-2
DNA: TGTGCCAGCACTCCATTCAGCGACTATGGCTACACCTTC
CDR3: CASTPFSDYGYTF

D: TRBD1
size: NA
V: TRBV6-5
J: TRBJ1-2
DNA: TGTGCCAGCAGACCCACTGGGACAGGGAAGGATGGCTACACCTTC
CDR3: CASRPTGTGKDGYTF

D: TRBD1
size: NA
V: TRBV7-9
J: TRBJ2-7
DNA: TGTTCCAGCAGCTCCGGGGGGACAGGGGGCTCCTACGAGCAGTACTTC
CDR3: CSSSSGGTGGSYEQYF

D: NA
size: NA
V: TRBV2
J: TRBJ2-1
DNA: TGTGCCAGCAGAGCGACTACCTACAATGAGCAGTTCTTC
CDR3: CASRATTYNEQFF

D: NA
size: few
V: TRBV5-1
J: TRBJ2-2
DNA: TGCGCCAGCAGCTTAGTAGGAGCGAACACCGGGGAGCTGTTTTTT
CDR3: CASSLVGANTGELFF

D: TRBD1
size: NA
V: TRBV7-9
J: TRBJ1-5
DNA: TGTGCCAGCAGCTTTGGGCCGGGACAGGCTAGCAATCAGCCCCAGCATTTT
CDR3: CASSFGPGQASNQPQHF

D: NA
size: once
V: TRBV5-1
J: TRBJ2-7
DNA: TGCGCCAGCAGGGCCGGACAGCCGTGGGAGCAGTACTTC
CDR3: CASRAGQPWEQYF

D: TRBD1
size: NA
V: TRBV2
J: TRBJ1-1
DNA: TGTGCCAGCATTAGGGGACAGCGGGACACTGAAGCTTTCTTT
CDR3: CASIRGQRDTEAFF

D: TRBD2
size: NA
V: TRBV5-4
J: TRBJ2-1
DNA: TGTGCCAGCAGCTTGGCCGGGGGCAGCGGGAGGTTGTCCTACAATGAGCAGTTCTTC
CDR3: CASSLAGGSGRLSYNEQFF

D: TRBD1
size: once
V: TRBV19
J: TRBJ2-1
DNA: TGTGCCAGTACCCCGGGACAGGGGGTCTACAATGAGCAGTTCTTC
CDR3: CASTPGQGVYNEQFF

D: NA
size: NA
V: TRBV28
J: TRBJ2-7
DNA: TGTGCCAGCAGTTTTGAACCCAAGCGGGTCGACTACGAGCAGTACTTC
CDR3: CASSFEPKRVDYEQYF

D: NA
size: NA
V: TRBV7-2
J: TRBJ2-5
DNA: TGTGCCAGCAGCCAAGAACAGTTGCAAGAGACCCAGTACTTC
CDR3: CASSQEQLQETQYF

D: NA
size: NA
V: TRBV21-1
J: TRBJ1-3
DNA: TGTGCCAGCGTCGTTGCTATCCACTCTGGAAACACCATATATTTT
CDR3: CASVVAIHSGNTIYF

D: TRBD1
size: NA
V: TRBV19
J: TRBJ1-5
DNA: TGTGCCAGTAGTATGTTAGGGACAGACAATCAGCCCCAGCATTTT
CDR3: CASSMLGTDNQPQHF

D: NA
size: NA
V: TRBV29-1
J: TRBJ2-5
DNA: TGCAGCGTTGGGGGCAGCGACCAAGAGACCCAGTACTTC
CDR3: CSVGGSDQETQYF

D: NA
size: once
V: TRBV4-1
J: TRBJ2-6
DNA: TGCGCCAGCAGCCCCATTAGACGCGACAGGTTCTCTGGGGCCAACGTCCTGACTTTC
CDR3: CASSPIRRDRFSGANVLTF

D: TRBD2
size: NA
V: TRBV6-5
J: TRBJ2-1
DNA: TGTGCCAGCAGGGGGTTAGCGGGAGCACGCAATGAGCAGTTCTTC
CDR3: CASRGLAGARNEQFF

D: TRBD2
size: NA
V: TRBV4-3
J: TRBJ2-1
DNA: TGCGCCAGCAGCCAAGAGGCTAGCGGCTCCTACAATGAGCAGTTCTTC
CDR3: CASSQEASGSYNEQFF